This TCR beta chain was documented in a study of shared clonotypes between healthy human individuals. Study-wide points: Shared clonotypes: about 4.6% naive CD4, roughly 3.5% naive CD8, about 2.5% memory CD4, about 0.4% memory CD8.

In the study's own analysis: Filtering differed for immunoSEQ, which gave only junction sequences without quality scores. Measured with immunoSEQ multiplex PCR; TCRdb has only the in-frame clones, and not every one. From that table come the V and J calls and clone size; the DNA was used to work out D and trimming. The table lists about 2 million clones, roughly 94% of them singletons, with around 1% in the top ten. Remarks on this clone: Its antigen is still unknown.

In the naive CD8 group, cells lacked CD45RO and were positively selected for CCR7, so terminally differentiated effector memory CD45RA+ cells were left out. J gave up 6 bases and V 0 bases, and 12 bases lay outside the gene matches. There are 18 residues in the CDR3. Germline loops: CDR1 LGHNA, CDR2 YSLEER. The chain is built from TRBV4-3 and TRBJ2-4; 9 bases line up with TRBD2. The sample was naive CD8+ T cells sorted from blood. This receptor was obtained from a man between 18 and 35 years old in good health. CDR3 region: CASSQDWGREGLGNIQYF. In DNA, the CDR3 is TGCGCCAGCAGCCAAGATTGGGGGCGGGAGGGCCTCGGAAACATTCAGTACTTC.